The 24 T cell receptor beta chains below were found in one sample sequenced in a study of T cell responses to AZD1222 COVID-19 vaccine. Assay used: immunoSEQ multiplex PCR; TCRdb lists only in-frame clones, some missing. The table lists about 130,000 clones, approximately 92% of them singletons. The material was peripheral blood, obtained 28 days after the second AZD1222 dose. The source of these receptors is an adult who received the AZD1222 COVID-19 vaccine.

The V call is TRBV5-4, the J call TRBJ2-7; the D is unclear. Per the germline V gene, CDR1 is SGHNT and CDR2 is YYREEE (reference sequence). The CDR3 consists of 12 residues. V shed 1 base and J shed 4 bases, with 6 bases lying between them. The CDR3 sequence: CASSLRVYEQYF. The CDR3, as DNA: TGTGCCAGCAGCTTGAGGGTATACGAGCAGTACTTC. Filled out from reference TRBV5-4 and TRBJ2-7, the complete variable domain reads ETGVTQSPTHLIKTRGQQVTLRCSSQSGHNTVSWYQQALGQGPQFIFQYYREEENGRGNFPPRFSGLQFPNYSSELNVNALELDDSALYLCASSLRVYEQYFGPGTRLTVT.

For the CDR3, the DNA is TGTGCCAGCAGCACCCGGGTGGAGCAGTTCTTC. It encodes CASSTRVEQFF. The chain links TRBV28 to TRBJ2-1; D remains ambiguous. CDR1 MDHEN and CDR2 SYDVKM come from the germline V gene. CDR3 length equals 11 residues. Trimming removed 6 bases at V and 10 bases at J, with 10 bases between.

The chain recombines TRBV7-2 with TRBJ2-7; TRBD1 or TRBD2 may be the D gene (5 bases each). CDR3 length equals 14 residues. CDR1 is SGHTA, CDR2 FQGNSA, per germline. V lost 7 bases and J 1 base, leaving 14 bases between the germline ends. The CDR3 region has the DNA TGTGCCAGCACCCCAGGGCTAGCTTCCTACGAGCAGTACTTC. Protein product: CASTPGLASYEQYF.

The gene calls are TRBV4-1 and TRBJ1-5; 7 positions agree with TRBD1. This CDR3 comprises 15 residues. CDR1 is MGHRA, CDR2 YSYEKL, per germline. V shed 1 base, J shed 4 bases, and the junction held 4 bases outside the gene matches. CDR3 loop: CASSQGWDSNQPQHF. CDR3 DNA: TGCGCCAGCAGCCAAGGTTGGGACAGTAATCAGCCCCAGCATTTT.

This clone was seen a few times. The chain employs TRBV30 and TRBJ2-1; 8 bases map to TRBD1. The J segment lost 13 bases and the V segment lost 5 bases, leaving 7 bases of the junction unmatched. From germline, CDR1 is GTSNPN and CDR2 SVGIG (reference sequence). There are 11 residues in the CDR3. Written as DNA, the CDR3 is TGTGCCTGGGAACCCGGACAGGGCCAGTTCTTC. Translated, it gives CAWEPGQGQFF.

The genes are TRBV10-1 and TRBJ2-4; 9 nucleotides align to TRBD1. Looked up from germline, CDR1 is WNHNN and CDR2 is SYGVQD (reference sequence). CDR3 length equals 16 residues. Trimming at V came to 5 bases and at J to 2 bases, leaving 7 bases not matched to a gene. The CDR3 DNA is TGCGCCAGCAGTTTGACAGGGGGAAAACCCAAAAACATTCAGTACTTC. It is translated as CASSLTGGKPKNIQYF.

V usage is TRBV19 and J usage is TRBJ1-1; 9 positions match TRBD1. The CDR3 spans 15 residues. V shed 7 bases, J shed 0 bases, and the junction held 6 bases outside the gene matches. Germline CDR1 is LNHDA and CDR2 is SQIVND (reference sequence). In DNA, the CDR3 is TGTGCCAGTACCGCCGGGACAGGGCTGAACACTGAAGCTTTCTTT. This encodes CASTAGTGLNTEAFF.

This clone occurred once. V usage is TRBV19 and J usage is TRBJ1-1; D gene unclear. V lost 4 bases, J lost 1 base, and 10 bases lay in between. The CDR3 is 14 amino acids. Per germline, CDR1 LNHDA and CDR2 SQIVND (reference sequence). CDR3 protein: CASSTATANTEAFF. The CDR3 DNA sequence: TGTGCCAGTAGTACGGCTACAGCGAACACTGAAGCTTTCTTT.

This sequence joins TRBV27 and TRBJ2-2; 7 bases fit TRBD2. V shed 3 bases, J shed 5 bases, and the junction held 3 bases outside the gene matches. Per the germline V gene, CDR1 is MNHEY and CDR2 is SMNVEV (reference sequence). The CDR3 length is 14 residues. The CDR3: CASSLGGRTGELFF. CDR3 bases: TGTGCCAGCAGTTTGGGCGGGAGAACCGGGGAGCTGTTTTTT.

This clone showed up just a few times. This chain uses TRBV7-9 with TRBJ2-7; D could derive from TRBD1 or TRBD2 (5 bases each). CDR1 and CDR2 from the germline V gene are SEHNR and FQNEAQ (reference sequence). Trimming shortened V by 2 bases and J by 5 bases, and 10 bases separated the two germline ends. CDR3 length: 13 residues. This CDR3 is CASSLRGQDEQYF. The CDR3 DNA is TGTGCCAGCAGCTTACGGGGCCAGGACGAGCAGTACTTC.

CDR3 region: CASSTGLSYNEQFF. The CDR3 bases are TGTGCCAGCAGCACAGGGCTCTCCTACAATGAGCAGTTCTTC. The chain has TRBV25-1 and TRBJ2-1; TRBD1 is a possible D gene (6 bases). Trimming cost V 6 bases and J 0 bases, with 9 bases left between them. CDR1 and CDR2 (germline): MGHDK, SYGVNS. The CDR3 spans 14 residues.

The chain couples TRBV30 to TRBJ2-5; D could derive from TRBD1 or TRBD2 (5 bases each). CDR1 is GTSNPN, CDR2 SVGIG, per germline (reference sequence). The V and J ends lost 2 bases and 4 bases respectively, with 8 bases between them. The CDR3 is made up of 12 amino acids. CDR3 bases: TGTGCCTGGAGTCCCGGGACAGAGACCCAGTACTTC. It yields the protein CAWSPGTETQYF.

The rearrangement joins TRBV6-5 to TRBJ2-1; 7 positions agree with TRBD2. CDR3 length: 16 amino acids. Germline V gene data show CDR1 as MNHEY and CDR2 as SVGAGI. V shed 2 bases, J shed 8 bases, and the junction held 12 bases outside the gene matches. This chain's CDR3 is CASSYRGGGREDEQFF. DNA of the CDR3: TGTGCCAGCAGTTACCGCGGGGGAGGGAGGGAGGATGAGCAGTTCTTC.

The chain is built from TRBV12-3 or TRBV12-4 and TRBJ1-2, with a tentative D call TRBD1 (5 bases). This CDR3 has 13 residues. V was cut by 7 bases and J by 8 bases, with 17 bases left in between. For the CDR3, the DNA is TGTGCCAGCAACCCGCGGGGGAAAGGGGGCTACACCTTC. Its translation: CASNPRGKGGYTF.

This chain uses TRBV7-2 with TRBJ2-7; 9 bases are shared with TRBD2. The CDR3 runs to 15 residues. Germline trimming cut 2 bases from V and 4 bases from J; bases unmatched to any gene: 6. Germline loops: CDR1 SGHTA, CDR2 FQGNSA. CDR3 amino acids: CASSLQGGGAYEQYF. The CDR3 DNA reads as TGTGCCAGCAGCTTACAGGGCGGGGGGGCTTACGAGCAGTACTTC.

DNA of the CDR3: TGTGCCAGCTCGGGACTAGCGGGGGATGACAATGAGCAGTTCTTC. It codes for CASSGLAGDDNEQFF. The rearrangement uses TRBV18 and TRBJ2-1; TRBD2 matches at 14 bases. The length of the CDR3 is 15 residues. The germline V gene encodes CDR1 KGHSH and CDR2 LQKENI. V shed 6 bases and J 5 bases; nucleotides not matched to a gene: 3. Full variable domain (missing parts from reference TRBV18 and TRBJ2-1): NAGVMQNPRHLVRRRGQEARLRCSPMKGHSHVYWYRQLPEEGLKFMVYLQKENIIDESGMPKERFSAEFPKEGPSILRIQQVVRGDSAAYFCASSGLAGDDNEQFFGPGTRLTVL.

The CDR3 DNA sequence: TGCGCCAGCAGCCAAGACAAAACCTTAGCCAAAAACATTCAGTACTTC. Its protein is CASSQDKTLAKNIQYF. V and J are TRBV5-1 and TRBJ2-4; D not certain. This CDR3 is 16 amino acids long. CDR1 and CDR2 from the germline V gene are SGHRS and YFSETQ. Trimming left V 4 bases short and J 0 bases short, with 14 bases between.

The chain combines TRBV9 with TRBJ1-6, with 9 bases that match TRBD1. Germline lookup yields CDR1 SGDLS and CDR2 YYNGEE. The CDR3 length is 16 residues. With 0 bases clipped from V and 6 bases from J, the junction kept 4 bases outside the gene matches. The CDR3 bases are TGTGCCAGCAGCGTAGCGACAGGGGGAATTAATTCACCCCTCCACTTT. Translating it yields CASSVATGGINSPLHF.

The rearrangement joins TRBV19 to TRBJ1-5; possibly TRBD1 for D (5 bases). The V end lost 9 bases, the J end lost 10 bases, and 19 bases lay between the germline ends. The CDR3 is 13 residues long. The germline CDR1 and CDR2 sequences are LNHDA and SQIVND (reference sequence). The CDR3 region has the DNA TGTGCCAGCGATGGGAGGGGCCTAGAACCCCAGCATTTT. Translating gives CASDGRGLEPQHF.

In DNA form, the CDR3 reads TGCAGTGCTAGCGGGGGGGAGACCCAGTACTTC. This translates into CSASGGETQYF. The chain couples TRBV20-1 to TRBJ2-5; 7 bases fit TRBD2. This CDR3 comprises 11 residues. Germline V gene data show CDR1 as DFQATT and CDR2 as SNEGSKA (reference sequence). V was clipped by 3 bases and J by 5 bases; unmatched bases: 0.

This chain connects TRBV5-5 to TRBJ2-1, with 9 bases aligning to TRBD1. CDR1 and CDR2 (germline): SGHKS, YYEKEE (reference sequence). Trimming took 6 bases from V and 8 from J; bases not matched to a gene: 12. The CDR3 runs 15 residues. The CDR3 sequence: CASNPPGQGPHEQFF. CDR3 in DNA: TGTGCCAGCAACCCCCCGGGACAGGGTCCCCATGAGCAGTTCTTC.

The chain uses TRBV19 and TRBJ1-1; 8 bases map to TRBD1. CDR1 is LNHDA, CDR2 SQIVND, per germline (reference sequence). Losses at the gene ends were 3 bases for V and 4 bases for J; bases not matched to a gene: 1. The CDR3 runs 13 residues. CDR3 region: CASSIDRGTEAFF. As DNA, the CDR3 is TGTGCCAGTAGTATTGACAGGGGCACTGAAGCTTTCTTT.

V and J are TRBV7-2 and TRBJ1-5; 10 positions match TRBD1. Germline trimming cut 5 bases from V and 8 bases from J; bases unmatched to any gene: 3. CDR3 length: 13 amino acids. The V gene's germline CDR1 is SGHTA and CDR2 FQGNSA. The CDR3 protein is CASSKDRGEPQHF. CDR3 DNA sequence: TGTGCCAGCAGCAAGGACAGGGGGGAGCCCCAGCATTTT.

This sequence joins TRBV11-2 and TRBJ2-3, with D possibly being TRBD2 (6 bases). CDR1 and CDR2 from the germline V gene are SGHAT and FQNNGV. This CDR3 is built from 14 residues. Trimming removed 3 bases at V and 2 bases at J, with 9 bases between. This CDR3 is CASSFGGSTDTQYF. In nucleotides, the CDR3 is TGTGCCAGCAGCTTTGGGGGGTCCACAGATACGCAGTATTTT. The full variable domain, completed using reference TRBV11-2 and TRBJ2-3, is EAGVAQSPRYKIIEKRQSVAFWCNPISGHATLYWYQQILGQGPKLLIQFQNNGVVDDSQLPKDRFSAERLKGVDSTLKIQPAKLEDSAVYLCASSFGGSTDTQYFGPGTRLTVL.